This T cell receptor beta chain came from a study of control samples from healthy donors and cancer patients. The sample holds one count of this clone. Sequenced by immunoSEQ multiplex PCR; TCRdb stores in-frame clones only, minus some. The sample carries over 150,000 clones, nearly 90% recorded once. The origin of this receptor is a woman aged 50 to 60 in good health. Material for sequencing was blood.

The CDR3 DNA reads as TGTGCCAGCAGCTGCGAGACAGGGAGGTCTAGCACAGATACGCAGTATTTT. Translated, it gives CASSCETGRSSTDTQYF. The V call is TRBV5-7, the J call TRBJ2-3, with D perhaps TRBD1 (7 bases). TRBV5-7 is an open reading frame, and its role is uncertain. V was trimmed by 3 bases and J by 0 bases, leaving 17 bases between them. The CDR3 extends over 17 amino acids.